These T cell receptor beta chains were read from a single sample in a study of blood T cell repertoires in COVID-19. The table came from immunoSEQ multiplex PCR; TCRdb's copy has only in-frame clones and leaves some out. The table records around 120,000 clones, about nine tenths of them present only once. Material: peripheral blood. These receptors all stem from a human donor with active COVID-19. The donor label of this sample is uncertain. Each CDR3 is given with its conserved first and last residue. Fields, in order: clone size, D gene, J gene, V gene, CDR3 protein, CDR3 DNA. A D gene is named only where the DNA matches it firmly. Where a row states a size, it is once, few, many or the class of an expanded clone; other rows omit it.

.,.,TRBJ2-5,TRBV5-8,CASSPKQETQYF,TGTGCCAGCAGCCCTAAACAAGAGACCCAGTACTTC
.,.,TRBJ1-1,TRBV5-6,CASSPAEGAEAFF,TGTGCCAGCAGCCCTGCGGAGGGTGCTGAAGCTTTCTTT
.,TRBD2,TRBJ2-1,TRBV24-1,CATSDTGGLYNEQFF,TGTGCCACCAGTGATACGGGGGGGCTCTACAATGAGCAGTTCTTC
.,.,TRBJ2-5,TRBV19,CASQQGFGETQYF,TGTGCCAGCCAACAGGGATTTGGAGAGACCCAGTACTTC
.,TRBD2,TRBJ2-7,TRBV15,CATSRVRLAGVNEQYF,TGTGCCACCAGCAGAGTGAGGCTAGCGGGGGTGAACGAGCAGTACTTC
once,TRBD2,TRBJ2-3,TRBV3-1/TRBV3-2,CASSQERASGGYSTDTQYF,TGTGCCAGCAGCCAAGAGCGGGCTAGCGGGGGGTACAGCACAGATACGCAGTATTTT
.,.,TRBJ1-2,TRBV2,CASSVGGNYGYTF,TGTGCCAGCAGTGTGGGCGGGAACTATGGCTACACCTTC
once,.,TRBJ1-3,TRBV6-5,CASSSTGTGNTIYF,TGTGCCAGCAGTTCCACAGGGACTGGAAACACCATATATTTT
once,TRBD2,TRBJ2-5,TRBV19,CASSIARGVQETQYF,TGTGCCAGTAGTATCGCGCGGGGGGTCCAAGAGACCCAGTACTTC
.,TRBD2,TRBJ2-1,TRBV5-3,CARSLGLAGGPLNEQFF,TGTGCCAGAAGCTTGGGGTTAGCGGGGGGGCCACTCAATGAGCAGTTCTTC
.,.,TRBJ1-1,TRBV6-5,CASRGNQLGVEAFF,TGTGCCAGCAGAGGTAATCAATTGGGAGTTGAAGCTTTCTTT
.,TRBD2,TRBJ2-1,TRBV9,CASSVETSGGAYNEQFF,TGTGCCAGCAGCGTAGAAACTAGCGGGGGGGCCTACAATGAGCAGTTCTTC
few,TRBD1,TRBJ1-1,TRBV2,CASSGTGRNTEAFF,TGTGCCAGCAGTGGGACAGGGAGGAACACTGAAGCTTTCTTT
.,.,TRBJ1-1,TRBV7-2,CASGSRRGNTEAFF,TGTGCCAGCGGATCTAGACGGGGGAACACTGAAGCTTTCTTT
.,TRBD2,TRBJ2-1,TRBV7-3,CASSREGLALHNEQFF,TGTGCCAGCAGCAGAGAGGGACTAGCGTTACATAATGAGCAGTTCTTC
.,.,TRBJ1-1,TRBV16,CASSTTGNTEAFF,TGTGCCAGCAGCACGACAGGAAACACTGAAGCTTTCTTT
.,TRBD2,TRBJ2-1,TRBV7-6,CASSWTSGGPSYNEQFF,TGTGCCAGCAGCTGGACTAGCGGGGGGCCGTCCTACAATGAGCAGTTCTTC
.,TRBD1,TRBJ1-2,TRBV19,CASDDRDDGYTF,TGTGCCAGTGATGACAGGGACGATGGCTACACCTTC
.,TRBD2,TRBJ2-7,TRBV6-5,CASRKKRGGLEQYF,TGTGCCAGCAGAAAAAAGCGGGGGGGCCTCGAGCAGTACTTC
.,.,TRBJ1-1,TRBV18,CASSTVTEAFF,TGTGCCAGCTCAACGGTCACCGAAGCTTTCTTT
.,.,TRBJ2-1,TRBV7-8,CASSLGSRGTTISNEQFF,TGTGCCAGCAGCTTAGGATCGAGGGGGACTACCATCAGCAATGAGCAGTTCTTC
.,.,TRBJ1-4,TRBV3-1/TRBV3-2,CASSPAGWNEKLFF,TGTGCCAGCAGCCCTGCAGGGTGGAATGAAAAACTGTTTTTT
.,TRBD2,TRBJ2-5,TRBV27,CASRESFPGLAGLSETQYF,TGTGCCAGCAGAGAGAGTTTTCCGGGACTAGCGGGGTTGTCAGAGACCCAGTACTTC
.,TRBD2,TRBJ2-3,TRBV4-1,CASSQVRTSGNTDTQYF,TGCGCCAGCAGCCAAGTCCGGACTAGCGGAAACACAGATACGCAGTATTTT
.,.,TRBJ1-2,TRBV6-5,CASSYSGVAYGYTF,TGTGCCAGCAGTTACTCAGGGGTTGCCTATGGCTACACCTTC
once,TRBD1,TRBJ2-2,TRBV28,CASSPTGTGPTGELFF,TGTGCCAGCTCACCCACCGGGACAGGGCCCACCGGGGAGCTGTTTTTT
.,.,TRBJ1-4,TRBV9,CASSVGGQAWEKLFF,TGTGCCAGCAGCGTAGGGGGACAAGCATGGGAAAAACTGTTTTTT
.,.,TRBJ2-1,TRBV24-1,CATSDNARGDFGEQFF,TGTGCCACCAGTGATAACGCCAGGGGTGATTTCGGTGAGCAGTTCTTC
.,.,TRBJ1-1,TRBV7-2,CASSPRGRVGEAFF,TGTGCCAGCAGCCCTCGTGGCAGGGTGGGTGAAGCTTTCTTT
.,.,TRBJ1-2,TRBV4-1,CASSQDRDTNYGYTF,TGCGCCAGCAGCCAAGATAGGGACACGAACTATGGCTACACCTTC
.,.,TRBJ2-2,TRBV6-5,CASSYSASTGELFF,TGTGCCAGCAGTTACTCGGCAAGCACCGGGGAGCTGTTTTTT
.,TRBD1,TRBJ1-1,TRBV4-1,CASITYRGMGAEAFF,TGCGCCAGCATAACGTACAGGGGAATGGGCGCTGAAGCTTTCTTT
.,TRBD2,TRBJ2-3,TRBV5-6,CASSLKSGTRNLF,TGTGCCAGCAGCTTAAAAAGCGGGACTAGGAATCTATTT
.,TRBD2,TRBJ2-3,TRBV7-9,CASSLAQAGGYTDTQYF,TGTGCCAGCAGCTTAGCTCAAGCGGGGGGGTACACAGATACGCAGTATTTT
.,TRBD2,TRBJ2-7,TRBV7-2,CASSSRTSGGSYEQYF,TGTGCCAGCAGCTCAAGGACTAGCGGGGGCTCCTACGAGCAGTACTTC
.,.,TRBJ1-5,TRBV5-1,CASSLAAGLPQHF,TGCGCCAGCAGCTTGGCCGCAGGGCTCCCCCAGCATTTT
once,TRBD2,TRBJ2-3,TRBV5-1,CASSWGLAGADTQYF,TGCGCCAGCAGCTGGGGACTAGCGGGGGCAGATACGCAGTATTTT
.,.,TRBJ1-6,TRBV10-3,CAISDDPRPLHF,TGTGCCATCAGTGACGACCCGAGGCCCCTCCACTTT
.,TRBD1,TRBJ2-2,TRBV5-4,CASTSTGGKTTGELFF,TGTGCCAGCACCTCTACAGGGGGCAAGACCACCGGGGAGCTGTTTTTT
.,.,TRBJ1-1,TRBV6-5,CASSYLSSAFF,TGTGCCAGCAGTTACCTATCGTCGGCTTTCTTT
.,TRBD2,TRBJ2-3,TRBV11-2,CASSFGLAGATQYF,TGTGCCAGCAGCTTTGGGCTAGCGGGTGCTACGCAGTATTTT
.,TRBD2,TRBJ2-3,TRBV4-1,CASSQRGGADTQYF,TGCGCCAGCAGCCAACGGGGGGGAGCCGATACGCAGTATTTT
once,.,TRBJ1-6,TRBV7-2,CASSLGLWGGSGNSPLHF,TGTGCCAGCAGCTTAGGTTTATGGGGGGGTTCCGGTAATTCACCCCTCCACTTT
.,.,TRBJ2-5,TRBV30,CAWSVLTSVGTQYF,TGTGCCTGGAGTGTACTGACTAGTGTTGGGACCCAGTACTTC
.,TRBD1,TRBJ1-5,TRBV18,CASSTGDRSTLSNQPQHF,TGTGCCAGCTCAACAGGGGATCGAAGTACCCTTAGCAATCAGCCCCAGCATTTT
.,.,TRBJ2-3,TRBV6-2/TRBV6-3,CASSYSSGSTDTQYF,TGTGCCAGCAGTTACTCTAGCGGAAGCACAGATACGCAGTATTTT
.,.,TRBJ2-7,TRBV6-2/TRBV6-3,CASSYARAYEQYF,TGTGCCAGCAGTTACGCCAGGGCCTACGAGCAGTACTTC
.,.,TRBJ1-2,TRBV3-1/TRBV3-2,CASSQVRQGGYGYTF,TGTGCCAGCAGCCAAGTTCGGCAGGGTGGCTATGGCTACACCTTC